Presented here are 24 T cell receptor beta chains from one specimen sequenced in a study of cytomegalovirus exposure and HLA in healthy donors. The PCR made use of 60 Vbeta and 13 Jbeta primers. Data came from immunoSEQ multiplex PCR; TCRdb stores just in-frame clones and leaves some out. The table includes over 250,000 clones, 70% to 90% detected once. Input material: PBMCs. These receptors were obtained from a middle-aged man in good health and CMV-seropositive.

The rearrangement links TRBV29-1 to TRBJ2-7; 9 bases are a match to TRBD1. The assigned J gene may be wrong: the sequence end matches TRBJ2-5 better. The CDR3 runs 16 residues. Germline loops: CDR1 SQVTM, CDR2 ANQGSEA. The CDR3 nucleotides are TGCAGCATGCAAAAACCGGGACAGGGAGATCAAGAGACCCAGTACTTC. Translated: CSMQKPGQGDQETQYF.

This clone was seen only once. The chain has TRBV2 and TRBJ2-5; 14 nucleotides match TRBD2. After removal of 5 bases from V and 0 bases from J, the junction contained 5 bases not matched to a gene. The CDR3 consists of 17 residues. CDR1 and CDR2 (germline): SNHLY, FYNNEI. This CDR3 is CASSPGTSGSYQETQYF. CDR3 DNA sequence: TGTGCCAGCAGTCCCGGGACTAGCGGGAGTTACCAAGAGACCCAGTACTTC.

This sequence joins TRBV2 and TRBJ2-3; possibly TRBD1 for D (6 bases). Germline V gene data show CDR1 as SNHLY and CDR2 as FYNNEI. Trimming cost V 7 bases and J 6 bases, with 8 bases left between them. The CDR3 extends over 11 amino acids. The CDR3 loop is CASKRGDTQYF. DNA for the CDR3: TGTGCCAGCAAGAGGGGGGATACGCAGTATTTT. The complete variable domain, with remaining parts taken from reference TRBV2 and TRBJ2-3, reads EPEVTQTPSHQVTQMGQEVILRCVPISNHLYFYWYRQILGQKVEFLVSFYNNEISEKSEIFDDQFSVERPDGSNFTLKIRSTKLEDSAMYFCASKRGDTQYFGPGTRLTVL.

The chain recombines TRBV10-3 with TRBJ2-7, with 7 bases fitting TRBD2. The trim removed 0 bases at V and 0 bases at J, leaving 2 bases unmatched. CDR1 and CDR2 from the germline V gene are ENHRY and SYGVKD. The CDR3 has 15 residues. This chain's CDR3 is CAISESSGNSYEQYF. The CDR3 DNA reads as TGTGCCATCAGTGAGTCCAGCGGGAACTCCTACGAGCAGTACTTC.

The chain couples TRBV27 to TRBJ1-5; D remains ambiguous. Trimming shortened V by 2 bases and J by 6 bases, and 11 bases separated the two germline ends. CDR1 and CDR2 (germline): MNHEY, SMNVEV (reference sequence). This CDR3 contains 14 residues. CDR3: CASSLSRVGQPQHF. In nucleotides, the CDR3 is TGTGCCAGCAGTTTAAGCCGGGTGGGTCAGCCCCAGCATTTT.

The chain links TRBV27 to TRBJ2-4; 9 bases line up with TRBD1. The CDR3 extends over 14 amino acids. Trimming at V came to 5 bases and at J to 7 bases, leaving 6 bases not matched to a gene. Germline assignment: CDR1 MNHEY and CDR2 SMNVEV (reference sequence). The CDR3 bases are TGTGCCAGCAGTCTCCTTGGACAGGGGAACATTCAGTACTTC. Protein sequence: CASSLLGQGNIQYF.

The V gene is TRBV9, the J gene TRBJ1-1; D not certain. This CDR3 spans 15 amino acids. Germline CDR1 and CDR2: SGDLS and YYNGEE. With 1 base removed from V and 5 bases from J, the gap between germline ends came to 15 bases. CDR3 in amino acids: CASSVRPSSGTEAFF. The CDR3 DNA sequence: TGTGCCAGCAGCGTAAGGCCTTCCTCGGGGACTGAAGCTTTCTTT.

The gene calls are TRBV2 and TRBJ2-7, with a weak D call TRBD1 (6 bases). Trimming removed 7 bases at V and 2 bases at J, with 27 bases between. The germline V gene has CDR1 SNHLY and CDR2 FYNNEI. This CDR3 region has 18 residues. The CDR3 bases are TGTGCCAGCAACCACTTGTTGTCTTTAGGACAGTTCACCTACGAGCAGTACTTC. Amino acid sequence: CASNHLLSLGQFTYEQYF.

The chain is built from TRBV30 and TRBJ2-7; possibly TRBD1 for D (6 bases). CDR3 length: 12 residues. The germline V gene encodes CDR1 GTSNPN and CDR2 SVGIG (reference sequence). Trimming pared 3 bases from V and 6 bases from J, leaving 12 bases between. The CDR3 here is CAWRVRGGEQYF. The DNA for the CDR3 is TGTGCCTGGAGGGTTAGAGGGGGCGAGCAGTACTTC.

This clone was detected only once. Its ends do not fully match the called genes, so a read error is possible. V is TRBV7-9 and J is TRBJ2-2; 8 nucleotides line up with TRBD1. The germline gives CDR1 SEHNR, CDR2 FQNEAQ (reference sequence). The CDR3 extends over 17 amino acids. DNA for the CDR3: TGTTCCAGCAGCGGTTACAGACAGGGGCTGAACACCGGGGAGCTGTTTTTT. Protein product: CSSSGYRQGLNTGELFF.

The V and J genes are TRBV15 and TRBJ2-1, with 7 nucleotides matching TRBD2. Trimming at V came to 3 bases and at J to 4 bases, leaving 6 bases not matched to a gene. The CDR3 totals 15 residues. Germline V lookup: CDR1 LNHNV, CDR2 YYDKDF (reference sequence). This CDR3 is CATSSVAGVYNEQFF. The CDR3 nucleotides read TGTGCCACCAGCAGTGTGGCGGGAGTATACAATGAGCAGTTCTTC.

This chain uses TRBV28 with TRBJ1-2; TRBD1 might be the D (6 bases). V gave up 4 bases and J gave up 4 bases, with 10 bases separating them. CDR3 length: 13 residues. Germline V CDR1 and CDR2: MDHEN, SYDVKM. In nucleotides, the CDR3 is TGTGCCAGCAGTTCGACAGGACCCTATGGCTACACCTTC. Its protein product is CASSSTGPYGYTF.

This clone was seen once. V usage is TRBV7-9 and J usage is TRBJ1-2; D not resolved. Deletions cut 0 bases from V and 2 bases from J, with 16 bases between. CDR1 is SEHNR, CDR2 FQNEAQ, per germline (reference sequence). This CDR3 has 17 amino acids. CDR3 DNA sequence: TGTGCCAGCAGCTTAGCGCGATTTAGACGGGTAAACTATGGCTACACCTTC. It translates to CASSLARFRRVNYGYTF.

The chain is built from TRBV2 and TRBJ2-1, with 8 bases fitting TRBD2. The CDR3 has 14 residues. Looked up from germline, CDR1 is SNHLY and CDR2 is FYNNEI. The V gene end was trimmed by 7 bases and the J gene end by 3 bases; junction bases not matched to a gene: 5. The CDR3 region is CASTVAGFYNEQFF. The CDR3 DNA reads TGTGCCAGCACCGTAGCGGGATTCTACAATGAGCAGTTCTTC.

The chain has TRBV19 and TRBJ1-1, with TRBD1 as a possible D gene (5 bases). The CDR3 is 13 residues long. V was pared by 7 bases and J by 0 bases, with 9 bases between. Germline-derived CDR1 and CDR2 are LNHDA and SQIVND (reference sequence). The DNA for the CDR3 is TGTGCCAGTAATCTCAGGGTGAACACTGAAGCTTTCTTT. Amino acids: CASNLRVNTEAFF. Full variable domain (outside the CDR3, taken from reference TRBV19 and TRBJ1-1): DGGITQSPKYLFRKEGQNVTLSCEQNLNHDAMYWYRQDPGQGLRLIYYSQIVNDFQKGDIAEGYSVSREKKESFPLTVTSAQKNPTAFYLCASNLRVNTEAFFGQGTRLTVV.

Turning to this clone: The sample carries other DNA sequences with the same CDR3. The chain has TRBV27 and TRBJ2-5; D might be TRBD2 (6 bases). The germline V gene has CDR1 MNHEY and CDR2 SMNVEV (reference sequence). This CDR3 has 13 amino acids. V was clipped by 0 bases and J by 4 bases, with 6 bases between them. CDR3: CASSLSGGETQYF. The CDR3 DNA reads as TGTGCCAGCAGTTTATCGGGAGGAGAGACCCAGTACTTC.

Points on this clone: One junction end does not reproduce the germline sequence, and a read error may be involved. The J gene is TRBJ2-2, the V gene TRBV5-1; a possible D gene is TRBD2 (5 bases). There are 14 residues in the CDR3. Per germline, CDR1 SGHRS and CDR2 YFSETQ. The CDR3 region is CASSLLQNTGELLF. The CDR3 coding sequence is TGCGCCAGCAGCTTGCTACAAAACACCGGGGAGCTGCTTTTT.

DNA of the CDR3: TGTGCCAGCAGCCGCGGGAGACCCAATGAGCAGTTCTTC. Its protein product is CASSRGRPNEQFF. The chain joins TRBV7-2 to TRBJ2-1, with TRBD2 matching over 7 bases. Germline V gene sequence: CDR1 SGHTA, CDR2 FQGNSA. The CDR3 loop spans 13 amino acids. The V segment lost 5 bases and the J segment 6 bases; nucleotides outside the gene matches: 4.

The V gene is TRBV11-2, the J gene TRBJ1-5, with TRBD1 as a possible D gene (6 bases). This CDR3 spans 16 amino acids. Germline V gene sequence: CDR1 SGHAT, CDR2 FQNNGV. V was shortened by 0 bases and J by 2 bases, with 11 bases between the two germline ends. The CDR3 DNA sequence: TGTGCCAGCAGCTTAGATCCTGGGGGCGGCAATCAGCCCCAGCATTTT. It translates to CASSLDPGGGNQPQHF.

This rearrangement joins TRBV19 to TRBJ1-5; TRBD1 aligns across 7 bases. CDR3 size: 16 residues. V was clipped by 6 bases and J by 0 bases; unmatched bases: 8. Germline CDR1 reads LNHDA; CDR2 reads SQIVND (reference sequence). The CDR3 protein is CASSPDRYDSNQPQHF. In DNA form, the CDR3 reads TGTGCCAGTAGCCCGGACAGGTACGATAGCAATCAGCCCCAGCATTTT.

In the case of this clone: The junction departs from the called germline gene at one end, perhaps through a read error. This rearrangement joins TRBV7-9 to TRBJ1-2; the match to TRBD1 covers 7 bases. CDR1 is SEHNR and CDR2 is FQNEAQ in the germline V gene (reference sequence). There are 17 residues in the CDR3. The DNA for the CDR3 is TGTTCCAGCACCGCCTTAAAGGACAGGATTAATAACTATGGCTACACCTTC. Translated, it gives CSSTALKDRINNYGYTF.

Worth noting for this clone: This sample also contains other DNA sequences that code for the same CDR3. This chain joins TRBV4-1 and TRBJ2-7; D perhaps matches TRBD2 (5 bases). The CDR3 sequence is 13 residues long. V shed 0 bases and J shed 5 bases, with 8 bases lying between them. Germline CDR1 and CDR2: MGHRA and YSYEKL. The CDR3 sequence: CASSQDRGNEQYF. The CDR3 DNA reads as TGCGCCAGCAGCCAAGATCGGGGTAACGAGCAGTACTTC.

This chain joins TRBV4-3 and TRBJ2-3; 10 bases align to TRBD2. CDR1 and CDR2 (germline): LGHNA, YSLEER. The length of the CDR3 is 16 residues. Unmatched junction bases numbered 3, after V lost 1 base and J lost 2 bases. CDR3 in amino acids: CASSQGTSGLTDTQYF. CDR3 nucleotide sequence: TGCGCCAGCAGCCAAGGGACTAGCGGTCTCACAGATACGCAGTATTTT.

The chain has TRBV6-1 and TRBJ2-7, with 9 bases aligning to TRBD2. Germline trimming cut 2 bases from V and 5 bases from J; bases unmatched to any gene: 7. The CDR3 length is 15 residues. CDR1 and CDR2 (germline): MNHNS, SASEGT. For the CDR3, the DNA is TGTGCCAGCAGTGAAAGGTCTAGCGGGATCGACGAGCAGTACTTC. This sequence encodes CASSERSSGIDEQYF.